A single sample is the source of the 22 T cell receptor beta chains below, sequenced in a study of T cell repertoires in cytomegalovirus infection. These TCRs are of unknown antigen specificity. Via MiXCR, TCRdb re-called the reads, giving one row per CDR3 protein. Seen here are approximately 910,000 distinct CDR3 sequences, about 33% observed once, and the top ten hold around an eighth. Sequences were derived from cultured CD8+ T cells from PBMCs, sampled from culture after CMV antigen stimulation. Receptors originate from a human donor in good health (CMV status not recorded). Some clones in this sample may be carry-over from other donors' samples.

This clonotype was recorded a few times. J is TRBJ1-2 and V is TRBV7-6, with TRBD1 matching over 8 bases. The V gene's germline CDR1 is SGHVS and CDR2 FNYEAQ. The V and J ends lost 4 bases and 7 bases, in that order; junction bases with no gene match: 8. The CDR3 sequence is 14 residues long. The DNA of the CDR3 is TGTGCCAGCAGCTCCTCTTCAGGGGGCTTTGGCTACACCTTC. This encodes CASSSSSGGFGYTF.

V and J are TRBV20-1 and TRBJ2-7; maybe TRBD1 (6 bases). Germline V gene data show CDR1 as DFQATT and CDR2 as SNEGSKA (reference sequence). Trimming left V 5 bases short and J 0 bases short, with 11 bases between. The CDR3 is made up of 13 amino acids. The chain's CDR3 is CSAQTGYSYEQYF. The CDR3 DNA reads as TGCAGTGCTCAGACAGGTTACTCCTACGAGCAGTACTTC.

This clonotype was detected ten times or more. The chain couples TRBV19 to TRBJ2-2; maybe TRBD1 (6 bases). Germline CDR1 LNHDA, CDR2 SQIVND (reference sequence). This CDR3 is built from 16 residues. V was cut by 3 bases and J by 3 bases, with 14 bases left in between. CDR3 region: CASSIFSGAYTGELFF. The CDR3 coding sequence is TGTGCCAGTAGTATCTTTTCAGGGGCCTACACCGGGGAGCTGTTTTTT. Full variable domain (missing parts from reference TRBV19 and TRBJ2-2): DGGITQSPKYLFRKEGQNVTLSCEQNLNHDAMYWYRQDPGQGLRLIYYSQIVNDFQKGDIAEGYSVSREKKESFPLTVTSAQKNPTAFYLCASSIFSGAYTGELFFGEGSRLTVL.

CDR3 DNA: TGTGCCAGCACAGCGGGGGGGCCTGATACGCAGTATTTT. It yields the protein CASTAGGPDTQYF. The rearrangement uses TRBV27 and TRBJ2-3, with 10 nucleotides matching TRBD2. The length of the CDR3 is 13 residues. V dropped 7 bases and J dropped 6; count of bases not matched to a gene: 4. Germline assignment: CDR1 MNHEY and CDR2 SMNVEV (reference sequence).

This clonotype has just a few counts. This chain links TRBV3-1 with TRBJ2-5; 14 nucleotides match TRBD2. CDR3 length: 15 residues. V lost 4 bases, J lost 4 bases, and 2 bases stayed unmatched. The germline gives CDR1 LGHDT, CDR2 YNNKEL (reference sequence). CDR3 sequence (DNA): TGTGCCAGCAGCCCCGGGACTAGCGGGGGAGAGACCCAGTACTTC. This translates into CASSPGTSGGETQYF.

This clonotype occurred a few times. This chain links TRBV6-2 or TRBV6-3 with TRBJ2-1; D unclear. The CDR3 has 15 residues. The germline V gene has CDR1 MNHEY and CDR2 SVGEGT. The V end lost 7 bases, the J end lost 0 bases, and 13 bases lay between the germline ends. For the CDR3, the DNA is TGTGCCAGCACCGGAAGCGATAACTCCTACAATGAGCAGTTCTTC. Translating it yields CASTGSDNSYNEQFF.

CDR3 DNA: TGCGCCAGCAAGTTCCAGGGGGTCGCCTACAATGAGCAGTTCTTC. The encoded protein is CASKFQGVAYNEQFF. The chain links TRBV5-1 to TRBJ2-1, with TRBD1 matching over 7 bases. Germline V gene data show CDR1 as SGHRS and CDR2 as YFSETQ. Trimming removed 6 bases from V and 2 bases from J; junction bases left unmatched: 8. This CDR3 has 15 residues.

This sequence joins TRBV6-2 or TRBV6-3 and TRBJ2-3; 9 nucleotides match TRBD2. Germline assignment: CDR1 MNHEY and CDR2 SVGEGT. This CDR3 comprises 16 residues. The ends lost 5 bases at V and 9 bases at J; junction bases unmatched: 15. The CDR3 bases are TGTGCCAGCAGTAATCCGGGACTAGCCCCCCGGGGCACGCAGTATTTT. Protein: CASSNPGLAPRGTQYF.

The gene calls are TRBV10-3 and TRBJ2-1, with 13 bases aligning to TRBD2. CDR3 length: 16 amino acids. Germline V lookup: CDR1 ENHRY, CDR2 SYGVKD. The trim removed 4 bases at V and 5 bases at J, leaving 5 bases unmatched. This chain's CDR3 is CAISGTSGGDNNEQFF. CDR3 bases: TGTGCCATCAGTGGGACTAGCGGGGGAGATAACAATGAGCAGTTCTTC.

Points on this clonotype: A single base separates this from a much larger clone, so it may be a read error. The rearrangement links TRBV28 to TRBJ2-1, with 8 bases that match TRBD1. The germline V gene has CDR1 MDHEN and CDR2 SYDVKM. CDR3 length: 16 residues. CDR3 protein: CASSFFVTGERNEQIF. DNA for the CDR3: TGTGCCAGCAGTTTTTTTGTGACAGGGGAAAGGAATGAGCAGATCTTC.

There are many counts of this clonotype. The chain uses TRBV7-9 and TRBJ2-3; D is unresolved. V lost 3 bases and J lost 4, with 5 bases in between. CDR3 length: 12 amino acids. Germline V gives CDR1 SEHNR, CDR2 FQNEAQ (reference sequence). The CDR3 protein is CASSFSPDTQYF. The CDR3 DNA reads TGTGCCAGCAGCTTTTCCCCAGATACGCAGTATTTT. Supplemented by reference TRBV7-9 and TRBJ2-3, the full variable domain reads DTGVSQNPRHKITKRGQNVTFRCDPISEHNRLYWYRQTLGQGPEFLTYFQNEAQLEKSRLLSDRFSAERPKGSFSTLEIQRTEQGDSAMYLCASSFSPDTQYFGPGTRLTVL.

In this sample, this clonotype turned up a few times. This rearrangement joins TRBV6-6 to TRBJ1-2, with 10 nucleotides matching TRBD1. The CDR3 has 15 residues. V trimming: 5 bases; J trimming: 6 bases; junction bases outside the gene matches: 9. Looked up from germline, CDR1 is MNHNY and CDR2 is SVGAGI (reference sequence). The CDR3 DNA is TGTGCCAGCAGTCCTCCGGGACAGGGGTTCGATGGCTACACCTTC. Amino acids: CASSPPGQGFDGYTF.

The gene calls are TRBV6-6 and TRBJ2-6, with D uncertain. This CDR3 comprises 16 residues. The germline V gene encodes CDR1 MNHNY and CDR2 SVGAGI (reference sequence). The V and J ends lost 5 bases and 0 bases respectively, with 11 bases between them. In nucleotides, the CDR3 is TGTGCCAGCAGTCGAGAACCGGCCTCTGGGGCCAACGTCCTGACTTTC. The encoded protein is CASSREPASGANVLTF.

CDR3 sequence (DNA): TGTGCCAGTACGATTATCTGGGGCTCGAGAAAGACTGAAGCTTTCTTT. The encoded protein is CASTIIWGSRKTEAFF. The chain joins TRBV19 to TRBJ1-1, with D possibly matching TRBD1 (5 bases). The V gene's germline CDR1 is LNHDA and CDR2 SQIVND (reference sequence). The V and J ends lost 7 bases and 5 bases respectively, with 23 bases between them. CDR3 size: 16 residues. The whole variable domain, remainder taken from reference TRBV19 and TRBJ1-1, is DGGITQSPKYLFRKEGQNVTLSCEQNLNHDAMYWYRQDPGQGLRLIYYSQIVNDFQKGDIAEGYSVSREKKESFPLTVTSAQKNPTAFYLCASTIIWGSRKTEAFFGQGTRLTVV.

This clonotype appeared many times. The rearrangement joins TRBV7-2 to TRBJ2-5; no reliable D call. CDR1 is SGHTA and CDR2 is FQGNSA in the germline V gene. This CDR3 region has 12 residues. Trimming shortened V by 5 bases and J by 0 bases, and 4 bases separated the two germline ends. The CDR3 reads CASSPYQETQYF. CDR3 DNA: TGTGCCAGCAGCCCGTACCAAGAGACCCAGTACTTC. Looking up the rest from reference TRBV7-2 and TRBJ2-5 gives the full variable domain: GAGVSQSPSNKVTEKGKDVELRCDPISGHTALYWYRQSLGQGLEFLIYFQGNSAPDKSGLPSDRFSAERTGGSVSTLTIQRTQQEDSAVYLCASSPYQETQYFGPGTRLLVL.

The chain has TRBV7-6 and TRBJ2-3, with TRBD1 as a possible D gene (6 bases). There are 16 residues in the CDR3. Germline V gene data show CDR1 as SGHVS and CDR2 as FNYEAQ. V lost 5 bases and J lost 0, with 15 bases in between. The chain's CDR3 is CASSLLGGPSTDTQYF. CDR3 nucleotides: TGTGCCAGCAGCCTTCTTGGGGGCCCCAGCACAGATACGCAGTATTTT.

This sequence joins TRBV7-9 and TRBJ2-1; TRBD2 might be the D (5 bases). Trimming shortened V by 8 bases and J by 0 bases, and 20 bases separated the two germline ends. Germline loops: CDR1 SEHNR, CDR2 FQNEAQ (reference sequence). This CDR3 has 17 residues. The CDR3 bases are TGTGCCAGCTTCGAGGGCCTACTCGCGAGCTCCTACAATGAGCAGTTCTTC. This encodes CASFEGLLASSYNEQFF.

The chain is built from TRBV6-6 and TRBJ2-1; D is undetermined. Germline V gene data show CDR1 as MNHNY and CDR2 as SVGAGI (reference sequence). This CDR3 comprises 13 residues. V was shortened by 2 bases and J by 10 bases, with 12 bases between the two germline ends. CDR3 loop: CASSYIYVIEQFF. The CDR3 DNA is TGTGCCAGCAGTTACATTTACGTCATCGAGCAGTTCTTC.

This chain connects TRBV29-1 to TRBJ1-2; D remains ambiguous. The CDR3 extends over 11 amino acids. The ends were cut back, 2 bases at V and 4 bases at J, with 5 bases in the middle. CDR1 is SQVTM, CDR2 ANQGSEA, per germline. CDR3 loop: CSVELRYGYTF. The DNA for the CDR3 is TGCAGCGTTGAATTGCGCTATGGCTACACCTTC.

In regard to this clonotype: The junction and the germline gene differ at one end; a read error may be behind it. V usage is TRBV6-1 and J usage is TRBJ2-4, with TRBD1 matching 11 bases. CDR1 is MNHNS, CDR2 SASEGT, per germline. The CDR3 contains 14 residues. CDR3 in amino acids: CASSYGQGAVIQNF. The CDR3 region has the DNA TGTGCCAGCAGCTACGGACAGGGGGCTGTCATTCAGAACTTC.

CDR3 amino acids: CASSPERLRGRETQYF. CDR3 sequence (DNA): TGTGCCAGCAGCCCCGAAAGGCTGAGGGGAAGAGAGACCCAGTACTTC. The V gene is TRBV7-9, the J gene TRBJ2-5, with D perhaps given as TRBD1 or TRBD2 (5 bases each). V was trimmed by 5 bases and J by 4 bases, leaving 20 bases between them. CDR3 length: 16 residues. Germline V gene sequence: CDR1 SEHNR, CDR2 FQNEAQ (reference sequence).

This clonotype has only a few counts. The CDR3 nucleotides are TGTGCCAGTAGTATGCAGGGGGCGCGGTTTGGCACAGATACGCAGTATTTT. It translates to CASSMQGARFGTDTQYF. The rearrangement joins TRBV19 to TRBJ2-3; 8 nucleotides align to TRBD1. CDR1 and CDR2 from the germline V gene are LNHDA and SQIVND (reference sequence). V lost 3 bases, J lost 1 base, and 9 bases stayed unmatched. CDR3 length: 17 amino acids.